A single sample is the source of the 15 T cell receptor beta chains below, sequenced in a study of OX40 agonist ivuxolimab in advanced cancers. TCRdb's table, derived via immunoSEQ multiplex PCR, lists solely in-frame clones and lacks some. The sample has around 34,000 clones; about 76% are singletons. The specimen was CD4+ or CD8+ T cells sorted from blood, collected in a trial of the OX40 agonist ivuxolimab. The source is an adult with an advanced solid tumor such as melanoma, head and neck, liver or kidney cancer.

This clone was detected once. The J gene is TRBJ1-2, the V gene TRBV5-6, with 11 bases matching TRBD1. With V trimmed by 4 bases and J by 3 bases, 2 bases remained unmatched. Germline V gene lookup returns CDR1 SGHDT and CDR2 YYEEEE. This CDR3 is 14 amino acids long. In DNA, the CDR3 is TGTGCCAGCAGCGGGGACAGGGGGTACTATGGCTACACCTTC. This gives the protein CASSGDRGYYGYTF.

CDR3: CASSEWGGRTYNEQFF. CDR3 nucleotide sequence: TGTGCCAGCAGTGAATGGGGCGGGAGGACCTACAATGAGCAGTTCTTC. The chain links TRBV2 to TRBJ2-1; 8 bases agree with TRBD2. Losses at the gene ends were 2 bases for V and 2 bases for J; bases not matched to a gene: 5. Germline V gene lookup returns CDR1 SNHLY and CDR2 FYNNEI. The CDR3 has 16 residues.

The rearrangement joins TRBV21-1 to TRBJ2-3; the table names TRBD2, a call not compared with the DNA. TRBV21-1 is given as a pseudogene. The CDR3 runs 16 residues. The chain's CDR3 is CASSTLTSGRGKEQYF. In DNA form, the CDR3 reads TGTGCCAGCAGCACGTTGACTAGCGGGAGAGGCAAGGAGCAGTATTTT.

This clone was seen a single time. This chain links TRBV10-3 with TRBJ1-2; 8 nucleotides match TRBD1. In germline, CDR1 is ENHRY, CDR2 SYGVKD. The CDR3 length is 14 residues. V lost 6 bases, J lost 6 bases, and 9 bases stayed unmatched. CDR3 residues: CAISSTTGGDGYTF. For the CDR3, the DNA is TGTGCCATCAGCTCTACAACAGGGGGTGATGGCTACACCTTC.

The CDR3 sequence is CASSHRETQYF. The DNA of the CDR3 is TGTGCCAGCAGCCACAGGGAGACCCAGTACTTC. J is TRBJ2-5 and V is TRBV5-4, with D possibly TRBD1 on 5 matching bases. The germline V and J ends were trimmed by 4 bases and 5 bases, with 6 bases remaining between them. This CDR3 has 11 residues. Germline V gene data show CDR1 as SGHNT and CDR2 as YYREEE (reference sequence).

The gene calls are TRBV30 and TRBJ1-1, with D possibly TRBD1 on 5 matching bases. Trimming pared 0 bases from V and 2 bases from J, leaving 13 bases between. The CDR3 consists of 15 residues. CDR1 and CDR2 from the germline V gene are GTSNPN and SVGIG (reference sequence). The CDR3 region is CAWSVRTRANTEAFF. CDR3 coding DNA: TGTGCCTGGAGTGTACGGACCAGGGCCAACACTGAAGCTTTCTTT.

This chain uses TRBV11-2 with TRBJ2-2; D not resolved. Trimming removed 1 base from V and 16 bases from J, with 16 bases in between. The V gene's germline CDR1 is SGHAT and CDR2 FQNNGV. The CDR3 is made up of 13 amino acids. The CDR3 protein is CASSLVTRARGFF. The CDR3 DNA is TGTGCCAGCAGCTTAGTTACGAGAGCTCGAGGGTTTTTT.

The chain's CDR3 is CASSAGTAPSTDTQYF. The CDR3 nucleotides read TGTGCCAGCAGCGCTGGGACTGCTCCTAGCACAGATACGCAGTATTTT. The V and J genes are TRBV9 and TRBJ2-3, with a weak D call TRBD2 (6 bases). The germline CDR1 and CDR2 sequences are SGDLS and YYNGEE. Trimming cost V 3 bases and J 0 bases, with 14 bases left between them. The CDR3 is 16 amino acids.

V gene TRBV7-2 combines with J gene TRBJ1-5; 7 nucleotides align to TRBD1. With V trimmed by 4 bases and J by 3 bases, 9 bases remained unmatched. The CDR3 sequence is 16 residues long. The germline V gene encodes CDR1 SGHTA and CDR2 FQGNSA. CDR3 in DNA: TGTGCCAGCAGCTCTTCGGACAGGCCTATCAATCAGCCCCAGCATTTT. Translated, it gives CASSSSDRPINQPQHF.

The chain employs TRBV28 and TRBJ2-5; no reliable D call. Germline V gene sequence: CDR1 MDHEN, CDR2 SYDVKM. Trimming removed 4 bases from V and 0 bases from J, with 12 bases in between. The length of the CDR3 is 15 residues. The CDR3 region has the DNA TGTGCCAGCAGTTCGCGGAGAGGTTACCAAGAGACCCAGTACTTC. This translates into CASSSRRGYQETQYF.

The chain uses TRBV19 and TRBJ2-7; no reliable D call. The CDR3 contains 14 residues. Germline-derived CDR1 and CDR2 are LNHDA and SQIVND (reference sequence). V was clipped by 1 base and J by 3 bases, with 10 bases between them. The CDR3, as DNA: TGTGCCAGTAGTATAGGGAGCGCGAACTACGAGCAGTACTTC. This translates into CASSIGSANYEQYF.

The gene calls are TRBV7-2 and TRBJ2-7; TRBD1 aligns across 8 bases. V was clipped by 2 bases and J by 1 base; unmatched bases: 4. The CDR3 has 15 amino acids. Germline CDR1 reads SGHTA; CDR2 reads FQGNSA. CDR3 sequence (DNA): TGTGCCAGCAGCTTATTCAGGGACAGGTCCTACGAGCAGTACTTC. This encodes CASSLFRDRSYEQYF.

CDR3 coding DNA: TGTGCCAGCAGTGACATAAGGTCCCGCGAGCAGTACTTC. Its protein is CASSDIRSREQYF. The chain is built from TRBV2 and TRBJ2-7; D remains ambiguous. V lost 3 bases to trimming and J lost 6 bases, with 12 bases between them. This CDR3 spans 13 amino acids. Germline V gene data show CDR1 as SNHLY and CDR2 as FYNNEI.

V and J are TRBV5-5 and TRBJ1-1; D gene unclear. From germline, CDR1 is SGHKS and CDR2 YYEKEE (reference sequence). V lost 0 bases and J 0 bases, leaving 6 bases between the germline ends. The CDR3 extends over 14 amino acids. The CDR3 DNA reads TGTGCCAGCAGCTTGGTAAGATTGAACACTGAAGCTTTCTTT. This gives the protein CASSLVRLNTEAFF.

The rearrangement joins TRBV7-8 to TRBJ2-6; D is undetermined. The V and J ends lost 1 base and 0 bases respectively, with 4 bases between them. The length of the CDR3 is 15 residues. Germline V gives CDR1 SGHVS, CDR2 FQNEAQ. Here the CDR3 DNA reads TGTGCCAGCAGCTTAGGGGGCTCTGGGGCCAACGTCCTGACTTTC. As protein: CASSLGGSGANVLTF.